The 7 T cell receptor beta chains reported below all come from one sample, sequenced in a study of blood T cells in healthy people across ages (dated by TCRdb to about 2015). Libraries were constructed by 5' RACE. The second PCR ran for roughly 7 to 11 cycles and used a J-beta primer mix along with a sample-barcoded 5' primer. TCRdb handled the public reads itself, with Q25 trimming in fastp and clone calling in MiXCR, and kept productive beta chains. Rows with a matching CDR3 protein are joined into one entry that keeps the most common DNA and genes. The sample table contains over 1,500,000 distinct CDR3 sequences; only one count was recorded for around 40% of them. The ten most abundant clones make up roughly 23% of the sample. Sequenced: blood. The receptors were gathered from a human donor in good health.

The chain couples TRBV3-1 to TRBJ2-3; D is perhaps TRBD1 or TRBD2 (5 bases each). Trimming stripped 4 bases from V and 1 base from J, with 15 bases between. CDR1 and CDR2 (germline): LGHDT, YNNKEL (reference sequence). This CDR3 has 16 amino acids. The CDR3 DNA reads as TGTGCCAGCAGCCGAACAGGACTTGCGGGCACAGATACGCAGTATTTT. The encoded protein is CASSRTGLAGTDTQYF.

This clonotype was found a few times. V and J are TRBV7-8 and TRBJ1-2; perhaps TRBD1 as D (5 bases). Per the germline V gene, CDR1 is SGHVS and CDR2 is FQNEAQ. The CDR3 consists of 13 residues. The V end was cut by 4 bases, the J end by 5 bases, with 11 bases between. CDR3 sequence (DNA): TGTGCCAGCAGCTGGGGGACGGAGTATGGCTACACCTTC. Translated: CASSWGTEYGYTF.

Only a few counts were recorded for this clonotype. This chain uses TRBV12-3 or TRBV12-4 with TRBJ2-1; a weak D match, TRBD1 (5 bases). The V and J ends lost 5 bases and 7 bases respectively, with 21 bases between them. CDR3 length: 16 amino acids. As DNA, the CDR3 is TGTGCCAGCAGTGATACGATGACAGCAAGTTTGAATGAGCAGTTCTTC. Protein: CASSDTMTASLNEQFF.

In its sample, this clonotype was seen a few times. The chain recombines TRBV4-3 with TRBJ1-5; D is uncertain. V gave up 0 bases and J gave up 3 bases, with 9 bases separating them. CDR3 length: 15 residues. Germline CDR1 reads LGHNA; CDR2 reads YSLEER. The CDR3 spells CASSQDGGYNQPQHF. The CDR3 DNA reads TGCGCCAGCAGCCAAGATGGTGGCTACAATCAGCCCCAGCATTTT.

The chain carries TRBV7-2 and TRBJ1-3; a possible D gene is TRBD1 (6 bases). V shed 5 bases and J shed 6 bases, with 17 bases lying between them. In germline, CDR1 is SGHTA, CDR2 FQGNSA. The CDR3 has 15 residues. The CDR3 nucleotides read TGTGCCAGCAGCCCAGAGGGGGGAGCTCAAAACACCATATATTTT. It specifies CASSPEGGAQNTIYF.

The chain joins TRBV7-6 to TRBJ2-1, with a weak D call TRBD1 (6 bases). The germline CDR1 and CDR2 sequences are SGHVS and FNYEAQ. Trimming stripped 1 base from V and 8 bases from J, with 12 bases between. This CDR3 comprises 14 residues. This CDR3 is CASSLEWGQDEQFF. The CDR3 DNA is TGTGCCAGCAGCTTAGAATGGGGGCAGGATGAGCAGTTCTTC.

The V gene is TRBV5-1, the J gene TRBJ1-4; D remains unclear. Germline V lookup: CDR1 SGHRS, CDR2 YFSETQ. The V end lost 4 bases, the J end lost 0 bases, and 19 bases lay between the germline ends. The CDR3 is 18 amino acids. CDR3 in DNA: TGCGCCAGCAGCACCTGGCCCTACAGCCAAGCAACTAATGAAAAACTGTTTTTT. Its translation is CASSTWPYSQATNEKLFF. Variable domain in full (rest from reference TRBV5-1 and TRBJ1-4): KAGVTQTPRYLIKTRGQQVTLSCSPISGHRSVSWYQQTPGQGLQFLFEYFSETQRNKGNFPGRFSGRQFSNSRSEMNVSTLELGDSALYLCASSTWPYSQATNEKLFFGSGTQLSVL.